A single sample is the source of the 15 T cell receptor beta chains below, sequenced in a study of CD8 T cells in ankylosing spondylitis. Overall study results and limits: There was a TCR beta motif, made of several highly homologous variants, that appeared characteristic of ankylosing spondylitis blood.

These receptors' antigens are unknown. TCRdb processed the 5' RACE reads anew with MiXCR; each CDR3 protein has one entry. This sample has 250,000 to 350,000 distinct CDR3 sequences, with 8% found just once. The source material was blood, either unsorted or a sorted T cell fraction (not recorded which). These receptors were collected from a male donor with ankylosing spondylitis.

In its sample, this clonotype was seen a few times. CDR3 amino acids: CASSYRGRGEQFF. CDR3 coding DNA: TGTGCCAGCAGTTACAGGGGGAGGGGTGAGCAGTTCTTC. The rearrangement joins TRBV27 to TRBJ2-1; D is perhaps TRBD1 (8 bases). Trimming stripped 4 bases from V and 9 bases from J, with 13 bases between. In germline, CDR1 is MNHEY, CDR2 SMNVEV (reference sequence). The CDR3 is 13 residues long.

The rearrangement joins TRBV7-9 to TRBJ2-2; D is undetermined. The CDR3 extends over 15 amino acids. V was trimmed by 3 bases and J by 0 bases, leaving 8 bases between them. The germline CDR1 and CDR2 sequences are SEHNR and FQNEAQ (reference sequence). This chain's CDR3 is CASSFYGANTGELFF. CDR3 sequence (DNA): TGTGCCAGCAGCTTCTACGGCGCGAACACCGGGGAGCTGTTTTTT.

This clonotype occurred many times. This rearrangement joins TRBV28 to TRBJ2-7, with D hard to call. V was clipped by 4 bases and J by 6 bases, with 16 bases between them. CDR1 and CDR2 from the germline V gene are MDHEN and SYDVKM. The CDR3 length is 14 residues. The CDR3, as DNA: TGTGCCAGCAGTTCATTGGGGAAGTTGGGCGAGCAGTACTTC. It is translated as CASSSLGKLGEQYF. The full variable domain, its missing parts supplied by reference TRBV28 and TRBJ2-7, is DVKVTQSSRYLVKRTGEKVFLECVQDMDHENMFWYRQDPGLGLRLIYFSYDVKMKEKGDIPEGYSVSREKKERFSLILESASTNQTSMYLCASSSLGKLGEQYFGPGTRLTVT.

The CDR3 DNA sequence: TGTGCCAGCAGAGGGCCCCCCTATGGCTACACCTTC. The encoded protein is CASRGPPYGYTF. The chain combines TRBV6-5 with TRBJ1-2, with unresolved D. V lost 6 bases and J lost 4, with 9 bases in between. The CDR3 is made up of 12 amino acids. CDR1 is MNHEY and CDR2 is SVGAGI in the germline V gene.

This clonotype appeared a few times. The CDR3 bases are TGCAGTGCGCCTGGACTAGCGGGAGTCACTACCTACAATGAGCAGTTCTTC. This gives the protein CSAPGLAGVTTYNEQFF. This chain joins TRBV20-1 and TRBJ2-1; 13 nucleotides align to TRBD2. The CDR3 has 17 residues. The trim removed 6 bases at V and 2 bases at J, leaving 10 bases unmatched. Germline assignment: CDR1 DFQATT and CDR2 SNEGSKA (reference sequence).

At least ten counts were recorded for this clonotype. The chain joins TRBV10-3 to TRBJ1-1, with no clear D. The CDR3 is 13 residues long. The V end lost 8 bases, the J end lost 0 bases, and 10 bases lay between the germline ends. Germline CDR1 ENHRY, CDR2 SYGVKD. The CDR3 protein is CAILTSLNTEAFF. CDR3 bases: TGTGCCATCTTGACATCTCTGAACACTGAAGCTTTCTTT.

This clonotype was counted only a few times. The CDR3 sequence is CASSLAYRGEQFF. The CDR3 DNA follows: TGTGCCAGCAGCTTAGCCTACAGGGGTGAGCAGTTCTTC. V is TRBV7-2 and J is TRBJ2-1, with 7 bases lining up with TRBD1. The germline V gene has CDR1 SGHTA and CDR2 FQGNSA. The CDR3 loop spans 13 amino acids. The ends lost 0 bases at V and 9 bases at J; junction bases unmatched: 2.

The CDR3 sequence: CASHEGKGYTEAFF. The CDR3 bases are TGTGCCAGCCATGAGGGGAAGGGGTACACTGAAGCTTTCTTT. This chain uses TRBV2 with TRBJ1-1; D is possibly TRBD1 (5 bases). V lost 8 bases and J lost 3, with 16 bases in between. Germline values: CDR1 SNHLY, CDR2 FYNNEI. This CDR3 spans 14 amino acids.

The V call is TRBV11-3, the J call TRBJ2-1; possible D gene TRBD1, 5 bases. Germline V gene lookup returns CDR1 SGHNT and CDR2 YENEEA. V was clipped by 0 bases and J by 0 bases, with 9 bases between them. This CDR3 is 16 amino acids long. CDR3 DNA: TGTGCCAGCAGCTTAGATCCCAGGGACTCCTACAATGAGCAGTTCTTC. This codes for CASSLDPRDSYNEQFF.

This clonotype was seen a few times. The rearrangement uses TRBV5-1 and TRBJ2-7; D uncertain. Per the germline V gene, CDR1 is SGHRS and CDR2 is YFSETQ. V gave up 4 bases and J gave up 0 bases, with 11 bases separating them. The CDR3 is 14 amino acids. The CDR3 sequence is CASSPDQPSYEQYF. CDR3 bases: TGCGCCAGCAGCCCCGACCAGCCCTCCTACGAGCAGTACTTC.

CDR3 in DNA: TGTGCCAGCAGCCAACCAGACAGGGGCGGCGAGACCCAGTACTTC. Its translation: CASSQPDRGGETQYF. The chain carries TRBV3-1 and TRBJ2-5, with 8 bases that match TRBD1. The germline CDR1 and CDR2 sequences are LGHDT and YNNKEL (reference sequence). The CDR3 has 15 residues. V lost 2 bases, J lost 5 bases, and 7 bases stayed unmatched.

This clonotype occurred many times. The chain links TRBV7-2 to TRBJ1-5; no firm D call. The CDR3 consists of 14 residues. V lost 1 base and J 6 bases, leaving 10 bases between the germline ends. Germline values: CDR1 SGHTA, CDR2 FQGNSA. The DNA for the CDR3 is TGTGCCAGCAGCTTAGAGAGGGTTCGTCAGCCCCAGCATTTT. It codes for CASSLERVRQPQHF.

The table lists this clonotype with a few counts. V gene TRBV7-2 combines with J gene TRBJ1-5, with D uncertain. CDR3 size: 13 residues. V was pared by 5 bases and J by 5 bases, with 10 bases between. Germline V lookup: CDR1 SGHTA, CDR2 FQGNSA. The CDR3 sequence: CASSPYNDQPQHF. The CDR3, as DNA: TGTGCCAGCAGCCCATACAACGATCAGCCCCAGCATTTT.

This clonotype was counted at least ten times. The chain has TRBV28 and TRBJ2-1; the match to TRBD2 covers 8 bases. Trimming took 4 bases from V and 7 from J; bases not matched to a gene: 15. This CDR3 is built from 17 residues. Germline CDR1 and CDR2: MDHEN and SYDVKM. The DNA of the CDR3 is TGTGCCAGCAGTTCCCATCCGGGACTAGTTATTCAGAATGAGCAGTTCTTC. Protein product: CASSSHPGLVIQNEQFF.

CDR3 in amino acids: CASSLGGSTTQGGYTF. The DNA for the CDR3 is TGCGCCAGCAGCTTGGGGGGGTCCACGACCCAGGGTGGCTACACCTTC. The rearrangement links TRBV5-1 to TRBJ1-2, with a weak D call TRBD1 (5 bases). This CDR3 has 16 residues. CDR1 and CDR2 (germline): SGHRS, YFSETQ. Trimming removed 0 bases at V and 7 bases at J, with 19 bases between.